This T cell receptor (beta chain) was found in a study of identifying expanded T cells in peripheral blood. Collection occurred without any documented infections or immune events in donors. As for this clone: Its antigen is undetermined.

The method was immunoSEQ multiplex PCR; TCRdb's version includes in-frame clones alone and lacks a portion of them. The sample has 75,000 to 95,000 clones, 85% to 90% seen once. Whole-study results and caveats: Clone count variance between roughly 2-week samples rose with total template count. About 1.2 clones differed between technical replicates, versus about 17 and 20 over time.

Trimming took 2 bases from V and 4 from J; bases not matched to a gene: 4. CDR1 is SGHAT and CDR2 is FQNNGV in the germline V gene. The CDR3 loop spans 15 amino acids. The receptor was isolated from a person aged 18 to 75 in good health. The material sequenced was blood. V gene TRBV11-2 combines with J gene TRBJ2-1; 8 bases are shared with TRBD2. The CDR3 here is CASSLFASGYNEQFF. The CDR3 DNA reads TGTGCCAGCAGCTTATTCGCTAGCGGGTACAATGAGCAGTTCTTC.